Shown below are 22 T cell receptor beta chains from a single sample sequenced in a study of PD-1 blockade in classical Hodgkin lymphoma. Every patient had relapsed following autologous stem cell transplantation, and cohorts differed in brentuximab vedotin exposure. Measured with immunoSEQ multiplex PCR; TCRdb has only the in-frame clones, and not every one. This sample has over 15,000 clones, with around four fifths found just once. Material: peripheral blood mononuclear cells (PBMCs), obtained before the second cycle of nivolumab. Receptors originate from a human donor with classical Hodgkin lymphoma.

This rearrangement joins TRBV5-1 to TRBJ2-2; D uncertain. The CDR3 has 16 amino acids. Trimming stripped 1 base from V and 3 bases from J, with 13 bases between. Germline CDR1 SGHRS, CDR2 YFSETQ. The CDR3 DNA sequence: TGCGCCAGCAGCTTGTACAGCTCCGGTGACACCGGGGAGCTGTTTTTT. It specifies CASSLYSSGDTGELFF.

Sample share makes this clone medium-sized. The CDR3 nucleotides are TGCGCCAGCAGCTTCCGGGACAGGGGATCTCCCTCTGGAAACACCATATATTTT. Protein sequence: CASSFRDRGSPSGNTIYF. The genes are TRBV5-1 and TRBJ1-3, with 10 bases lining up with TRBD1. V was pared by 2 bases and J by 0 bases, with 8 bases of the junction left unmatched. CDR3 length: 18 amino acids. Germline CDR1 and CDR2: SGHRS and YFSETQ.

For the CDR3, the DNA is TGTGCCATCAGTGACAGGGAATGGGGCGAAGGCTATGGCTACACCTTC. Its protein is CAISDREWGEGYGYTF. This chain uses TRBV10-3 with TRBJ1-2, with a weak D call TRBD1 (5 bases). V was shortened by 3 bases and J by 4 bases, with 18 bases between the two germline ends. Germline V gives CDR1 ENHRY, CDR2 SYGVKD. The CDR3 length is 16 residues.

In its sample, this clone was seen once. This chain connects TRBV2 to TRBJ1-5, with D tentatively TRBD1 (6 bases). Per the germline V gene, CDR1 is SNHLY and CDR2 is FYNNEI. This CDR3 has 13 amino acids. V lost 3 bases to trimming and J lost 10 bases, with 13 bases between them. The CDR3 here is CASSEAGVGPQHF. CDR3 nucleotide sequence: TGTGCCAGCAGTGAGGCAGGGGTGGGCCCCCAGCATTTT.

This chain uses TRBV6-1 with TRBJ2-1; D is unresolved. There are 15 residues in the CDR3. The germline V and J ends were trimmed by 2 bases and 3 bases, with 11 bases remaining between them. CDR1 and CDR2 from the germline V gene are MNHNS and SASEGT. The CDR3 DNA is TGTGCCAGCAGTGAAAGGTCAGAGAGCTACAATGAGCAGTTCTTC. Protein product: CASSERSESYNEQFF.

The chain joins TRBV5-1 to TRBJ2-5; D unresolved. This CDR3 spans 13 amino acids. Germline V gene sequence: CDR1 SGHRS, CDR2 YFSETQ. The V end lost 2 bases, the J end lost 2 bases, and 7 bases lay between the germline ends. The CDR3, as DNA: TGCGCCAGCAGCTTCGTCGGTCAAGAGACCCAGTACTTC. Residues: CASSFVGQETQYF.

V is TRBV10-3 and J is TRBJ2-7; 11 bases align to TRBD2. The V gene end was trimmed by 8 bases and the J gene end by 6 bases; junction bases not matched to a gene: 12. There are 15 residues in the CDR3. CDR1 is ENHRY and CDR2 is SYGVKD in the germline V gene. The CDR3 sequence is CAIWDGSGRASEQYF. The CDR3 nucleotides read TGTGCCATCTGGGACGGTAGCGGGAGGGCCAGCGAGCAGTACTTC.

In this sample, this clone turned up once. The chain is built from TRBV28 and TRBJ2-2; the D is unclear. The CDR3 has 13 residues. V lost 3 bases and J lost 2, with 4 bases in between. Germline V gene sequence: CDR1 MDHEN, CDR2 SYDVKM. CDR3 loop: CASSFTNTGELFF. CDR3 DNA: TGTGCCAGCAGTTTTACTAACACCGGGGAGCTGTTTTTT.

The chain employs TRBV13 and TRBJ2-7, with a weak D call TRBD1 (6 bases). Germline CDR1 is PRHDT and CDR2 is FYEKMQ (reference sequence). This CDR3 has 13 amino acids. The V and J ends lost 5 bases and 6 bases respectively, with 14 bases between them. Here the CDR3 reads CASSPHRESEQYF. The CDR3 DNA sequence: TGTGCCAGCAGCCCCCACAGGGAATCCGAGCAGTACTTC.

The chain links TRBV2 to TRBJ1-6; weak D call: TRBD1 (5 bases). CDR1 is SNHLY and CDR2 is FYNNEI in the germline V gene. Trimming took off 6 bases at V and 9 bases at J, with 18 bases between the two ends. The length of the CDR3 is 15 residues. Written as DNA, the CDR3 is TGTGCCAGCAGGATTACCTCCCGGGGCGGTTCACCCCTCCACTTT. Its protein product is CASRITSRGGSPLHF.

The rearrangement uses TRBV7-3 and TRBJ2-1; D is perhaps TRBD1 or TRBD2 (5 bases each). The germline V and J ends were trimmed by 8 bases and 9 bases, with 11 bases remaining between them. From germline, CDR1 is SGHTA and CDR2 FQGTGA. This CDR3 is built from 11 residues. The CDR3 is CASGGRGEQFF. DNA of the CDR3: TGTGCCAGCGGGGGTCGCGGTGAGCAGTTCTTC.

A word on this clone: The junction differs from germline at one of its ends, possibly a read error. The chain joins TRBV28 to TRBJ2-7; TRBD2 is a possible D gene (6 bases). Per the germline V gene, CDR1 is MDHEN and CDR2 is SYDVKM. The length of the CDR3 is 15 residues. This CDR3 is CASSLFRGTSHEQYF. Here the CDR3 DNA reads TGTGCCAGCAGTTTATTTCGGGGGACCTCCCACGAGCAGTACTTC.

As to this clone: A read error is likely, as this CDR3 ends without the conserved phenylalanine or tryptophan. Because the CDR3's place on the DNA is in doubt, the DNA is left out and the CDR3 is given as listed by TCRdb. V and J are TRBV6-4 and TRBJ2-4. The CDR3 extends over 13 residues, inclusive of both ends. Germline V CDR1 and CDR2: MRHNA, SNTAGT. The CDR3 spells CASSRFAAGGPVD.

The chain uses TRBV7-2 and TRBJ2-7; perhaps TRBD2 as D (5 bases). Trimming left V 1 base short and J 6 bases short, with 13 bases between. Looked up from germline, CDR1 is SGHTA and CDR2 is FQGNSA. The length of the CDR3 is 14 residues. The CDR3 here is CASSLGSGSGEQYF. In DNA, the CDR3 is TGTGCCAGCAGCTTAGGATCTGGGAGCGGCGAGCAGTACTTC.

Only one count was recorded for this clone. The chain uses TRBV27 and TRBJ2-3; no definite D call. CDR1 and CDR2 (germline): MNHEY, SMNVEV (reference sequence). V lost 5 bases, J lost 0 bases, and 6 bases lay in between. The CDR3 has 13 residues. CDR3 coding DNA: TGTGCCAGCAGTCGTAGGAGCACAGATACGCAGTATTTT. It specifies CASSRRSTDTQYF.

The V gene is TRBV7-9, the J gene TRBJ2-7, with TRBD1 matching over 11 bases. Trimming cost V 4 bases and J 7 bases; bases outside gene matches: 12. This CDR3 has 16 amino acids. CDR1 SEHNR and CDR2 FQNEAQ come from the germline V gene (reference sequence). CDR3 amino acids: CASSSVRTGGSGEQYF. In nucleotides, the CDR3 is TGTGCCAGCAGCTCCGTAAGGACAGGGGGCTCTGGGGAGCAGTACTTC.

This chain connects TRBV29-1 to TRBJ1-1; D possibly corresponds to TRBD1 (5 bases). There are 12 residues in the CDR3. Between the trimmed V and J ends, which lost 3 bases and 3 bases, there was a span of 8 bases. Looked up from germline, CDR1 is SQVTM and CDR2 is ANQGSEA. The CDR3 loop reads CSVDREDTEAFF. CDR3 nucleotide sequence: TGCAGCGTTGACAGGGAGGACACTGAAGCTTTCTTT.

This clone was detected only a few times. The rearrangement links TRBV28 to TRBJ2-1, with 11 nucleotides matching TRBD2. CDR3 length equals 16 residues. J lost 3 bases, V lost 2 bases, and 3 bases had no gene match. CDR1 MDHEN and CDR2 SYDVKM come from the germline V gene. This CDR3 reads CASSLRTSGFYNEQFF. CDR3 bases: TGTGCCAGCAGTTTACGGACTAGCGGGTTCTACAATGAGCAGTTCTTC.

This chain joins TRBV19 and TRBJ1-2, with 8 bases fitting TRBD1. Germline values: CDR1 LNHDA, CDR2 SQIVND (reference sequence). The CDR3 contains 14 residues. V shed 3 bases and J 5 bases; nucleotides not matched to a gene: 5. The CDR3: CASSIGHRGYGYTF. In DNA form, the CDR3 reads TGTGCCAGTAGTATCGGCCACAGGGGGTATGGCTACACCTTC.

The chain employs TRBV18 and TRBJ2-7, with D hard to call. The germline V and J ends were trimmed by 1 base and 1 base, with 8 bases remaining between them. CDR1 KGHSH and CDR2 LQKENI come from the germline V gene. The CDR3 extends over 14 amino acids. CDR3 sequence reads: CASSPLEISYEQYF. The CDR3 DNA reads as TGTGCCAGCTCACCACTCGAGATTTCCTACGAGCAGTACTTC.

The rearrangement links TRBV5-4 to TRBJ2-7; D is unclear. CDR1 and CDR2 from the germline V gene are SGHNT and YYREEE (reference sequence). The CDR3 is made up of 14 amino acids. Deletions cut 3 bases from V and 2 bases from J, with 12 bases between. In nucleotides, the CDR3 is TGTGCCAGCAGCTCGGGCTTTGCGGCCTACGAGCAGTACTTC. It yields the protein CASSSGFAAYEQYF.

The J gene is TRBJ1-4, the V gene TRBV6-1; D is unresolved. Germline CDR1 and CDR2: MNHNS and SASEGT. The germline V and J ends were trimmed by 1 base and 2 bases, with 14 bases remaining between them. CDR3 length: 17 amino acids. The DNA for the CDR3 is TGTGCCAGCAGTGAAGATCGGGCTTCGGCGACTAATGAAAAACTGTTTTTT. Translation: CASSEDRASATNEKLFF.